A single T cell receptor (beta chain) is shown here with its context. This entry belongs to a study of T cell clones after liver transplantation. About the study: Three of the eight recipients were HCV-positive; the rest had non-autoimmune, non-viral transplant indications.

Data came from immunoSEQ multiplex PCR; TCRdb stores just in-frame clones and leaves some out. The sample holds 95,000 to 130,000 clones; just over 90% are singletons and the top ten take approximately 0.78%. CDR1 is LNHDA and CDR2 is SQIVND in the germline V gene (reference sequence). The trim removed 3 bases at V and 4 bases at J, leaving 4 bases unmatched. This CDR3 is 14 amino acids long. The V gene is TRBV19, the J gene TRBJ1-2; TRBD1 matches at 8 bases. The source is a human patient who received a liver transplant. The graft donor may have given rise to some T cells. Sequencing used CD4+ T cells from blood, obtained 12 months after liver transplant. CDR3 sequence (DNA): TGTGCCAGTAGTATTGGGACAGGTTCCTATGGCTACACCTTC. Residues: CASSIGTGSYGYTF.